These T cell receptor beta chains were read from a single sample in a study of blood T cell repertoires in COVID-19. TCRdb's copy holds only in-frame clones and misses some; the assay was immunoSEQ multiplex PCR. The table includes 200,000 or so clones, less than 90% detected once. The sample taken for sequencing was PBMCs or T cells enriched from blood (not recorded which). Receptors were obtained from a woman aged 25-40 years who had recovered from COVID-19. Both conserved end residues are part of each CDR3. A D gene is named only where the DNA matches it firmly. A row's size may be missing; if present it is once, few, many or a size class.

clone_size	v_call	d_call	j_call	cdr3_aa	cdr3_nt
.	TRBV11-2	TRBD1	TRBJ1-4	CASSPRDSFNEKLFF	TGTGCCAGCAGCCCAAGGGACAGTTTTAATGAAAAACTGTTTTTT
few	TRBV4-1	.	TRBJ1-1	CASSQETGTNTEAFF	TGCGCCAGCAGCCAAGAAACCGGGACTAACACTGAAGCTTTCTTT
.	TRBV9	.	TRBJ2-3	CASSVRDLNTDTQYF	TGTGCCAGCAGCGTACGGGATCTGAATACAGATACGCAGTATTTT
.	TRBV9	TRBD2	TRBJ2-5	CASSVPGGTQYF	TGTGCCAGCAGCGTACCGGGGGGGACCCAGTACTTC
few	TRBV27	.	TRBJ2-1	CASSTRARYNEQFF	TGTGCCAGCAGTACCAGGGCACGATACAATGAGCAGTTCTTC
.	TRBV6-6	.	TRBJ1-3	CARRRVSGNTIYF	TGTGCCAGAAGGAGAGTCTCTGGAAACACCATATATTTT
.	TRBV5-6	TRBD2	TRBJ2-5	CASSPQGAGAPTHYF	TGTGCCAGCAGCCCCCAAGGAGCGGGGGCCCCAACCCACTACTTC
.	TRBV6-1	.	TRBJ2-7	CASSESYEQYF	TGTGCCAGCAGTGAATCATACGAGCAGTACTTC
.	TRBV5-1	.	TRBJ2-7	CASSPSPGVWYEQYF	TGCGCCAGCAGCCCCTCCCCGGGGGTGTGGTACGAGCAGTACTTC
once	TRBV11-2	TRBD1	TRBJ2-2	CASSYWRDRGLAGELFF	TGTGCCAGCAGCTACTGGCGGGACAGGGGGTTAGCCGGGGAGCTGTTTTTT
.	TRBV19	.	TRBJ1-2	CASSIPQTGSNYGYTF	TGTGCCAGTAGTATACCTCAGACAGGATCAAACTATGGCTACACCTTC
few	TRBV3-1/TRBV3-2	TRBD1	TRBJ2-2	CASSRRDRPNTGELFF	TGTGCCAGCAGCCGCCGGGACAGGCCGAACACCGGGGAGCTGTTTTTT
.	TRBV5-1	TRBD1	TRBJ1-2	CASSPWTGANYGYTF	TGCGCCAGCAGCCCCTGGACAGGGGCTAACTATGGCTACACCTTC
.	TRBV25-1	.	TRBJ1-1	CASSYRCGETEAFF	TGTGCCAGCAGTTATCGGTGTGGGGAGACTGAAGCTTTCTTT
.	TRBV3-1/TRBV3-2	TRBD1	TRBJ2-1	CASSHAPGTGVLGQFF	TGTGCCAGCAGCCATGCCCCCGGGACAGGGGTTTTAGGGCAGTTCTTC
.	TRBV9	TRBD2	TRBJ2-7	CASSVAPERGVVEQYF	TGTGCCAGCAGCGTAGCCCCCGAGCGGGGGGTCGTCGAGCAGTACTTC
.	TRBV9	.	TRBJ1-1	CASSVQTGIYEAFF	TGTGCCAGCAGCGTACAGACGGGGATTTATGAAGCTTTCTTT
few	TRBV27	.	TRBJ1-2	CASSTLGQPEQGYTF	TGTGCCAGCAGCACTCTCGGACAGCCGGAACAGGGCTACACCTTC
once	TRBV7-9	TRBD2	TRBJ2-1	CASSSTGLAGWDEQFF	TGTGCCAGCAGCTCAACGGGACTAGCGGGGTGGGATGAGCAGTTCTTC
.	TRBV7-9	.	TRBJ1-3	CASSLSGFSGNTIYF	TGTGCCAGCAGCTTGTCAGGGTTCTCTGGAAACACCATATATTTT
.	TRBV14	TRBD2	TRBJ2-3	CASSRMLAVDTDTQYF	TGTGCCAGCAGCCGAATGCTAGCGGTTGACACAGATACGCAGTATTTT
.	TRBV7-2	TRBD1	TRBJ1-4	CASSLAWTGKNEKLFF	TGTGCCAGCAGCCTGGCCTGGACAGGCAAAAATGAAAAACTGTTTTTT